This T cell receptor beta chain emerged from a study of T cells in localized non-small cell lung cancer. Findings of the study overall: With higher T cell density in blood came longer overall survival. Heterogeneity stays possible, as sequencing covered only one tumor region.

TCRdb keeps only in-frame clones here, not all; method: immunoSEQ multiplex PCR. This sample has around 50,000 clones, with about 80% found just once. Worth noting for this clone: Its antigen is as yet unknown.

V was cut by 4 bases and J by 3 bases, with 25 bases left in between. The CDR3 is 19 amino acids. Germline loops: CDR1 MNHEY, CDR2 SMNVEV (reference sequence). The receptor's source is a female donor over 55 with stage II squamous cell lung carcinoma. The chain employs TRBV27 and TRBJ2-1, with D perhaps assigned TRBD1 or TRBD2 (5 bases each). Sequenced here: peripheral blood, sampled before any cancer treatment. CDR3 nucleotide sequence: TGTGCCAGCAGTTCTAAATGGGGGTCGAATAGTCCTCACTACAATGAGCAGTTCTTC. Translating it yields CASSSKWGSNSPHYNEQFF.